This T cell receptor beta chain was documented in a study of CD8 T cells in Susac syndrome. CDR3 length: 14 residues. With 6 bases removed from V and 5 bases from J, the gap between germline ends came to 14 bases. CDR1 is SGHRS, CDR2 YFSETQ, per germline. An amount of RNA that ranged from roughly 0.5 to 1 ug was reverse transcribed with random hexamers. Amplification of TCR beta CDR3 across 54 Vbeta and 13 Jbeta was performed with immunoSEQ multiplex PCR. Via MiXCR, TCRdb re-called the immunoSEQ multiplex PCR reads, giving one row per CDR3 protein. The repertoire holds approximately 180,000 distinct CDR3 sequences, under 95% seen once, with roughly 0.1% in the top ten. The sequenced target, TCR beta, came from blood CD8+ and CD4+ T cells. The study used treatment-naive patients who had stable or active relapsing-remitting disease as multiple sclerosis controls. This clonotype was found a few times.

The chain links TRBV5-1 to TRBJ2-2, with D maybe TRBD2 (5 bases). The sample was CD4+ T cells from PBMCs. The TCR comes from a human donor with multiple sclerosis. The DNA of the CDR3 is TGCGCCAGCATGATGAGTCGGGATACCGGGGAGCTGTTTTTT. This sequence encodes CASMMSRDTGELFF.